The 8 T cell receptor beta chains below all came from one sample that was sequenced in a study of early stage breast cancer tumors. Sequenced by immunoSEQ multiplex PCR; TCRdb stores in-frame clones only, minus some. Counted here are around 30,000 clones, about 70% occurring once; the ten biggest clones make up around 34%. Sequences were obtained from blood. Every receptor here comes from a person aged 50-59 years with breast cancer.

CDR3 in amino acids: CATSRDLAGGETQYF. CDR3 bases: TGTGCCACCAGCAGAGATTTGGCCGGTGGGGAGACCCAGTACTTC. The genes are TRBV15 and TRBJ2-5; no reliable D call. Trimming took 0 bases from V and 5 from J, leaving 13 bases between them. Per the germline V gene, CDR1 is LNHNV and CDR2 is YYDKDF (reference sequence). The CDR3 spans 15 residues. The entire variable domain, with the rest obtained from reference TRBV15 and TRBJ2-5, is as follows: DAMVIQNPRYQVTQFGKPVTLSCSQTLNHNVMYWYQQKSSQAPKLLFHYYDKDFNNEADTPDNFQSRRPNTSFCFLDIRSPGLGDTAMYLCATSRDLAGGETQYFGPGTRLLVL.

This clone appeared a single time. The chain joins TRBV7-9 to TRBJ1-3, with a weak D call TRBD1 (6 bases). V was shortened by 6 bases and J by 4 bases, with 10 bases between the two germline ends. Germline loops: CDR1 SEHNR, CDR2 FQNEAQ (reference sequence). The CDR3 extends over 13 amino acids. The CDR3 loop reads CASSGTKGNTIYF. The CDR3, as DNA: TGTGCCAGCAGTGGGACAAAAGGAAACACCATATATTTT.

The rearrangement uses TRBV7-2 and TRBJ2-7; possibly TRBD1 for D (8 bases). Germline lookup yields CDR1 SGHTA and CDR2 FQGNSA. V dropped 2 bases and J dropped 4 bases, with 12 bases sitting between them. The CDR3 has 14 amino acids. This CDR3 reads CASSLQQGGYEQYF. The DNA of the CDR3 is TGTGCCAGCAGCTTACAACAGGGGGGGTACGAGCAGTACTTC.

This clone was counted only a few times. The V call is TRBV5-1, the J call TRBJ2-1; TRBD2 matches 12 bases. With V trimmed by 3 bases and J by 6 bases, 10 bases remained unmatched. CDR3 length: 17 amino acids. Germline V CDR1 and CDR2: SGHRS, YFSETQ. The CDR3 DNA sequence: TGCGCCAGCAGCTCGCATTTACTAGCGGGAGGCGGCAATGAGCAGTTCTTC. It codes for CASSSHLLAGGGNEQFF.

This clone was seen only a few times. The rearrangement uses TRBV18 and TRBJ2-7; 7 positions agree with TRBD2. This CDR3 has 16 amino acids. In germline, CDR1 is KGHSH, CDR2 LQKENI. V dropped 3 bases and J dropped 0; count of bases not matched to a gene: 8. The CDR3 reads CASSPGGNRPSYEQYF. CDR3 nucleotide sequence: TGTGCCAGCTCACCGGGAGGGAATAGGCCCTCCTACGAGCAGTACTTC.

J is TRBJ2-1 and V is TRBV15, with a possible D match to TRBD1 (5 bases). V was clipped by 1 base and J by 4 bases, with 14 bases between them. CDR3 length equals 16 residues. CDR1 and CDR2 from the germline V gene are LNHNV and YYDKDF (reference sequence). For the CDR3, the DNA is TGTGCCACCAGCAGAGTAGGCAGGGCGGTGTACAATGAGCAGTTCTTC. Its translation: CATSRVGRAVYNEQFF.

A few counts support this clone. The chain carries TRBV13 and TRBJ2-3; D is uncertain. The CDR3 totals 12 residues. Germline V gene sequence: CDR1 PRHDT, CDR2 FYEKMQ (reference sequence). V dropped 0 bases and J dropped 4 bases, with 2 bases sitting between them. This CDR3 reads CASSLGSDTQYF. CDR3 bases: TGTGCCAGCAGCTTAGGGTCAGATACGCAGTATTTT.

The rearrangement uses TRBV29-1 and TRBJ2-7; 7 bases line up with TRBD2. With 5 bases clipped from V and 4 bases from J, the junction kept 8 bases outside the gene matches. The CDR3 has 13 amino acids. CDR1 SQVTM and CDR2 ANQGSEA come from the germline V gene. CDR3 coding DNA: TGCAGCGTTTGGGGGAGGGAGAATTACGAGCAGTACTTC. Encoded protein: CSVWGRENYEQYF.